The clone carrying this TCR beta chain came up a few times. Antigen specificity is unknown. The CDR3 loop spans 15 amino acids. Germline V CDR1 and CDR2: SGHTA, FQGNSA. V was pared by 1 base and J by 11 bases, with 10 bases of the junction left unmatched. The data are from a study of identical twins. Study-wide results and caveats: The models gave estimates that fell short of the out-of-frame TCR alpha sharing seen in monozygotic twins.

TCRdb re-derived calls from the 5' RACE reads in MiXCR, one entry per CDR3 protein. Among more than 600,000 distinct CDR3 sequences listed, 15% to 20% were seen once. All donors comprised healthy Caucasians. The sample was also reused in another study, on T cells expressing NK-cell markers. That work contributes: In sorted CD3+CD56+NKG2C+, CD3+CD56+NKG2C- and CD3+CD56-NKG2C+ T cells, TCR beta repertoires were obtained. In several donors, these clonotypes also led the CD3+CD56-NKG2C+ fraction.

The sequence derives from a woman younger than 30 in good health. The sequencing sample was made of PBMCs. V is TRBV7-2 and J is TRBJ2-3; 9 bases are a match to TRBD2. CDR3 sequence: CASSLEAGGPRGQYF. CDR3 sequence (DNA): TGTGCCAGCAGCTTAGAAGCGGGAGGCCCAAGGGGGCAGTATTTT.